This is a list of T cell receptor beta chains from one sample in a study of T cell responses to AZD1222 COVID-19 vaccine. The table came from immunoSEQ multiplex PCR; TCRdb's copy has only in-frame clones and leaves some out. The sample records 150,000 to 170,000 clones, roughly nine tenths being singletons. Sequencing used peripheral blood, obtained on day 0 of AZD1222 vaccination. The receptors shown here come from an adult in good health. Both conserved end residues are part of each CDR3. D genes are given only for firm matches. Rows may omit the clone size; those that give it use once, few, many or a size class.

v_gene,j_gene,abundance,d_gene,CDR3nt,CDR3aa
TRBV7-2,TRBJ2-3,few,TRBD1,TGTGCCAGCGGACGGACAGGGCCGACAGATACGCAGTATTTT,CASGRTGPTDTQYF
TRBV6-5,TRBJ1-6,.,.,TGTGCCAGCCTCTCCGGGACAAATTCACCCCTCCACTTT,CASLSGTNSPLHF
TRBV6-5,TRBJ2-1,.,.,TGTGCCAGCAGCCCCCAGCCGGCCTCCTACAATGAGCAGTTCTTC,CASSPQPASYNEQFF
TRBV4-3,TRBJ2-4,.,TRBD1,TGCGCCAGCAGCCAAGAAGGGGGACAGGGGGCCGCCAAAAACATTCAGTACTTC,CASSQEGGQGAAKNIQYF
TRBV6-5,TRBJ2-5,.,.,TGTGCCAGCAGTTACCTCGGGCGGACGGAGACCCAGTACTTC,CASSYLGRTETQYF
TRBV3-1/TRBV3-2,TRBJ1-1,.,.,TGTGCCAGCACGTACTTATCTGAAGCTTTCTTT,CASTYLSEAFF
TRBV5-1,TRBJ2-1,.,.,TGCGCCAGCAGCTTGCCCGACAATGAGCAGTTCTTC,CASSLPDNEQFF
TRBV10-2,TRBJ2-1,.,TRBD1,TGCGCCAGCAGTGAGTCGTCGGACAGGCAGAGCTCCTACAATGAGCAGTTCTTC,CASSESSDRQSSYNEQFF
TRBV6-2/TRBV6-3,TRBJ2-1,.,TRBD2,TGTGCCAGCAGCTGGGGACTAGCGGGGGTCAATGAGCAGTTCTTC,CASSWGLAGVNEQFF
TRBV5-6,TRBJ2-2,.,.,TGTGCCAGCAAAACAGGAGGTAACACCGGGGAGCTGTTTTTT,CASKTGGNTGELFF
TRBV7-2,TRBJ2-7,.,TRBD2,TGTGCCAGCAGCTTGGGACCAGGACTAGAATACGAGCAGTACTTC,CASSLGPGLEYEQYF
TRBV2,TRBJ1-5,.,TRBD1,TGTGCCAGCAGTAGGACAGGGGGTGACAATCAGCCCCAGCATTTT,CASSRTGGDNQPQHF
TRBV2,TRBJ2-3,.,.,TGTGCCAGCAGTATCCAAATAACCAGCACAGATACGCAGTATTTT,CASSIQITSTDTQYF
TRBV4-3,TRBJ2-2,.,.,TGCGCCAGCAGCCACGAAGGGGGATTAAACACCGGGGAGCTGTTTTTT,CASSHEGGLNTGELFF
TRBV5-1,TRBJ2-3,.,.,TGCGCCAGCGCCACGCGAGGTGGGGGGCCAGATACGCAGTATTTT,CASATRGGGPDTQYF
TRBV28,TRBJ1-5,.,.,TGTGCCAGCAGTTCTGAACGCGCCGAAAAGAGACAGCCCCAGCATTTT,CASSSERAEKRQPQHF
TRBV6-1,TRBJ1-1,.,TRBD1,TGTGCCAGCAGTGAGGACAGGGGAGACACTGAAGCTTTCTTT,CASSEDRGDTEAFF
TRBV2,TRBJ2-3,.,.,TGTGCCAGCAGTGAAAGGGGACGGGAAGTAAGTACGCAGTATTTT,CASSERGREVSTQYF
TRBV18,TRBJ1-4,.,.,TGTGCCAGCTCACCCGGGGTTTTCGGGTTTACTAATGAAAAACTGTTTTTT,CASSPGVFGFTNEKLFF
TRBV4-2,TRBJ2-5,.,.,TGTGCCAGCAGCCAAGCTCGGGGCGGGGTAAACCAAGAGACCCAGTACTTC,CASSQARGGVNQETQYF
TRBV2,TRBJ2-7,.,TRBD2,TGTGCCAGCAGTGATGGGACTAGCGACGAGCAGTACTTC,CASSDGTSDEQYF
TRBV7-2,TRBJ1-1,.,.,TGTGCCAGCAGCTTTCTGCTGGCGAACACTGAAGCTTTCTTT,CASSFLLANTEAFF
TRBV15,TRBJ1-4,.,.,TGTGCCACCAGCAGAGGGGGACTTTCAACTAATGAAAAACTGTTTTTT,CATSRGGLSTNEKLFF
TRBV2,TRBJ2-7,.,.,TGTGCCAGCCACGTCGTGATGGGGGTTTACGAGCAGTACTTC,CASHVVMGVYEQYF
TRBV7-6,TRBJ1-1,few,.,TGTGCCAGTAGCTTAGGAGGGGATACTGAAGCTTTCTTT,CASSLGGDTEAFF
TRBV4-1,TRBJ1-3,.,.,TGCGCCAGCAGCCAAGTAAGGTCTGGAAACACCATATATTTT,CASSQVRSGNTIYF
TRBV4-3,TRBJ1-2,.,.,TGCGCCAGCAGCCAAGACTGGAGGGGGGGCCCCTCTGGCTACACCTTC,CASSQDWRGGPSGYTF
TRBV28,TRBJ2-7,.,.,TGTGCCAGCAGAACACCAGACAGTTCCTCCTACGAGCAGTACTTC,CASRTPDSSSYEQYF
TRBV12-3/TRBV12-4,TRBJ1-1,.,.,TGTGCCAGCAGTTTCAGGGTGAGGGCTTTCTTT,CASSFRVRAFF
TRBV2,TRBJ1-1,.,.,TGTGCCAGCAGATGGGCAGAGAACACTGAAGCTTTCTTT,CASRWAENTEAFF
TRBV6-1,TRBJ2-7,.,.,TGTGCCAGCAGTGAATACGGGGTCGAGCAGTACTTC,CASSEYGVEQYF
TRBV5-4,TRBJ2-1,.,.,TGTGCCAGCAGCTTGGATTCCCAACTGTACAATGAGCAGTTCTTC,CASSLDSQLYNEQFF
TRBV24-1,TRBJ2-6,.,.,TGTGCCACCAGTGTGGACGGTAGCTCTGGGGCCAACGTCCTGACTTTC,CATSVDGSSGANVLTF
TRBV6-5,TRBJ1-1,once,.,TGTGCCAGCAGTAGAATCGGGGGAAACACTGAAGCTTTCTTT,CASSRIGGNTEAFF
TRBV15,TRBJ2-3,.,.,TGTGCCACCAGCAGACTACAGGTTGGGACGCAGTATTTT,CATSRLQVGTQYF